This T cell receptor (beta chain) stems from a study of blood T cell repertoires in COVID-19. CDR1 and CDR2 (germline): SGHRS, YFSETQ. The ends were cut back, 3 bases at V and 5 bases at J, with 21 bases in the middle. The CDR3 has 17 amino acids. TCRdb's copy holds only in-frame clones and misses some; the assay was immunoSEQ multiplex PCR. The table includes around 37,000 clones, 87% detected once. This TCR was recovered from a man aged 55 to 70 with acute or convalescent COVID-19. The chain joins TRBV5-1 to TRBJ2-1; D is possibly TRBD1 (5 bases). Source material: peripheral blood. CDR3 nucleotide sequence: TGCGCCAGCAGCTGGGATGAGACAGCTATAGGCAACAATGAGCAGTTCTTC. It codes for CASSWDETAIGNNEQFF.